These 25 T cell receptor beta chains originate from one sample sequenced in a study of shared clonotypes between healthy human individuals. The repertoire was sequenced with immunoSEQ multiplex PCR; TCRdb's copy has only in-frame clones and lacks some. In the table there are 2.3 million or so clones, 85% to 95% of which are singletons. Sequenced material: naive CD4+ T cells from PBMCs. Regarding subset: CD45RA+ positively selected. These receptors all come from a man aged 18 to 30 in good health. Some clones in this sample may be carry-over from other donors' samples.

The V and J genes are TRBV29-1 and TRBJ2-5; D is possibly TRBD2 (5 bases). The CDR3 extends over 13 amino acids. Trimming removed 3 bases at V and 5 bases at J, with 13 bases between. CDR1 is SQVTM and CDR2 is ANQGSEA in the germline V gene. Here the CDR3 reads CSVEPLAGETQYF. The CDR3 nucleotides are TGCAGCGTTGAGCCCCTAGCCGGCGAGACCCAGTACTTC.

CDR3 nucleotides: TGTGCCAGCAGCTTAGGTGGACTAGCGGTAAAAGAGACCCAGTACTTC. Its translation is CASSLGGLAVKETQYF. The rearrangement uses TRBV7-8 and TRBJ2-5, with 10 bases matching TRBD2. CDR1 and CDR2 from the germline V gene are SGHVS and FQNEAQ. After removal of 1 base from V and 3 bases from J, the junction contained 5 bases not matched to a gene. The CDR3 length is 16 residues.

The chain is built from TRBV5-1 and TRBJ1-1, with a tentative D call TRBD1 (5 bases). The CDR3 has 16 amino acids. The ends were cut back, 4 bases at V and 6 bases at J, with 22 bases in the middle. Germline V lookup: CDR1 SGHRS, CDR2 YFSETQ. The CDR3 is CASSQDIGARGPEAFF. CDR3 coding DNA: TGCGCCAGCAGCCAGGACATCGGGGCGCGAGGGCCTGAAGCTTTCTTT.

The chain employs TRBV5-4 and TRBJ1-2, with D hard to call. Trimming shortened V by 2 bases and J by 6 bases, and 20 bases separated the two germline ends. Germline V CDR1 and CDR2: SGHNT, YYREEE (reference sequence). This CDR3 is built from 16 residues. The CDR3 spells CASSFYLRTANDGYTF. The CDR3 DNA sequence: TGTGCCAGCAGCTTTTACCTTAGGACGGCCAACGATGGCTACACCTTC.

With respect to this clone: The same CDR3 is also encoded by other DNA sequences in this sample. The chain joins TRBV5-1 to TRBJ2-7; possible D gene TRBD2, 6 bases. The CDR3 totals 14 residues. V was clipped by 0 bases and J by 4 bases, with 11 bases between them. The germline CDR1 and CDR2 sequences are SGHRS and YFSETQ. The CDR3 spells CASSLVPGGYEQYF. CDR3 DNA sequence: TGCGCCAGCAGCTTGGTGCCTGGGGGGTACGAGCAGTACTTC.

This chain joins TRBV7-3 and TRBJ2-3; 8 nucleotides agree with TRBD2. Per the germline V gene, CDR1 is SGHTA and CDR2 is FQGTGA. The CDR3 consists of 18 residues. Trimming removed 1 base from V and 0 bases from J; junction bases left unmatched: 9. Written as DNA, the CDR3 is TGTGCCAGCAGCTTAAGGGTGCGGGAGGTCCCTAGCACAGATACGCAGTATTTT. Protein: CASSLRVREVPSTDTQYF.

This sequence joins TRBV6-1 and TRBJ2-7; weak D call: TRBD2 (6 bases). Deletions cut 2 bases from V and 4 bases from J, with 18 bases between. This CDR3 region has 16 residues. CDR1 is MNHNS and CDR2 is SASEGT in the germline V gene. CDR3 region: CASSERRGDPLYEQYF. The CDR3 nucleotides are TGTGCCAGCAGTGAAAGGCGGGGCGATCCCCTATACGAGCAGTACTTC.

CDR3 sequence (DNA): TGCGCCAGCAGCCAAGCCCTACTTGAGACGGACTATGGCTACACCTTC. Its protein product is CASSQALLETDYGYTF. The chain combines TRBV4-3 with TRBJ1-2; D is undetermined. V lost 1 base and J lost 3, with 15 bases in between. The CDR3 loop spans 16 amino acids. Germline CDR1 and CDR2: LGHNA and YSLEER.

This sequence joins TRBV5-1 and TRBJ2-3, with 10 bases identical to TRBD2. This CDR3 is 15 amino acids long. Germline CDR1 is SGHRS and CDR2 is YFSETQ. V was clipped by 5 bases and J by 8 bases; unmatched bases: 11. CDR3 sequence (DNA): TGCGCCAGCAGTCGTACTAGCGGGACAACGAGTACGCAGTATTTT. Its translation: CASSRTSGTTSTQYF.

The CDR3 DNA reads TGTGCCAGCAGTGACAACTGGGGACCGAAGGTGGGCTACACCTTC. Its translation: CASSDNWGPKVGYTF. The chain employs TRBV6-4 and TRBJ1-2; D perhaps matches TRBD1 (5 bases). This CDR3 has 15 amino acids. With 2 bases removed from V and 8 bases from J, the gap between germline ends came to 18 bases. CDR1 is MRHNA, CDR2 SNTAGT, per germline.

This chain joins TRBV5-1 and TRBJ1-2; D uncertain. V shed 4 bases and J shed 6 bases, with 13 bases lying between them. CDR3 length: 13 residues. Per the germline V gene, CDR1 is SGHRS and CDR2 is YFSETQ. CDR3 nucleotide sequence: TGCGCCAGCAGCCTAACAGTTTCGGATGGCTACACCTTC. Amino acids: CASSLTVSDGYTF.

Regarding this clone: The sample carries other DNA sequences with the same CDR3. This chain uses TRBV28 with TRBJ1-1; 8 nucleotides match TRBD1. J lost 2 bases, V lost 1 base, and 6 bases had no gene match. The length of the CDR3 is 16 residues. CDR1 is MDHEN, CDR2 SYDVKM, per germline. CDR3 DNA: TGTGCCAGCAGTTTATCCCAGGGGGCAGGAAACACTGAAGCTTTCTTT. Amino acid sequence: CASSLSQGAGNTEAFF.

The gene calls are TRBV5-1 and TRBJ1-1; 7 nucleotides match TRBD1. The V gene's germline CDR1 is SGHRS and CDR2 YFSETQ. The CDR3 totals 13 residues. V trimming: 3 bases; J trimming: 6 bases; junction bases outside the gene matches: 5. The DNA of the CDR3 is TGCGCCAGCAGCTGGGACAGTAGTTCTGAAGCTTTCTTT. Its translation is CASSWDSSSEAFF.

This clone has a handful of counts. This chain joins TRBV28 and TRBJ2-7; D possibly matches TRBD1 or TRBD2 (5 bases each). The ends were cut back, 8 bases at V and 2 bases at J, with 22 bases in the middle. Per the germline V gene, CDR1 is MDHEN and CDR2 is SYDVKM. The CDR3 totals 16 residues. DNA for the CDR3: TGTGCCAGCCGACCCTGGGGTCTGAGGGGCGCCTACGAGCAGTACTTC. Its translation is CASRPWGLRGAYEQYF.

This clone has just one count. The rearrangement uses TRBV4-2 and TRBJ2-5; maybe TRBD1 (5 bases). The CDR3 length is 15 residues. Trimming removed 1 base from V and 4 bases from J, with 13 bases in between. Germline V gene lookup returns CDR1 LGHNA and CDR2 YNFKEQ. For the CDR3, the DNA is TGTGCCAGCAGCCAAGTTCTCAGGGATATAGAGACCCAGTACTTC. Its translation is CASSQVLRDIETQYF.

This clone appeared once. V and J are TRBV6-4 and TRBJ2-1; 12 bases are shared with TRBD2. This CDR3 is built from 15 residues. The V and J ends lost 5 bases and 6 bases, in that order; junction bases with no gene match: 5. Germline V gives CDR1 MRHNA, CDR2 SNTAGT. In DNA, the CDR3 is TGTGCCAGCAGTCTTCTAGCGGGAGGGTCCAATGAGCAGTTCTTC. Its translation: CASSLLAGGSNEQFF.

V and J are TRBV9 and TRBJ2-1; tentative D call: TRBD1 (6 bases). Germline loops: CDR1 SGDLS, CDR2 YYNGEE. This CDR3 region has 15 residues. V lost 2 bases, J lost 11 bases, and 20 bases lay in between. The CDR3 protein is CASSVDLEDRKKQFF. The CDR3, as DNA: TGTGCCAGCAGCGTGGACTTAGAGGACAGAAAGAAGCAGTTCTTC. Combining the CDR3 with reference TRBV9 and TRBJ2-1 gives the whole variable domain DSGVTQTPKHLITATGQRVTLRCSPRSGDLSVYWYQQSLDQGLQFLIQYYNGEERAKGNILERFSAQQFPDLHSELNLSSLELGDSALYFCASSVDLEDRKKQFFGPGTRLTVL.

The chain couples TRBV11-1 to TRBJ2-5; a weak D match, TRBD2 (6 bases). V shed 3 bases and J shed 8 bases, with 13 bases lying between them. Germline V gene data show CDR1 as SGHAT and CDR2 as FQDESV (reference sequence). The CDR3 spans 13 residues. The CDR3 spells CASSLGTRYTQYF. Written as DNA, the CDR3 is TGTGCCAGCAGCTTGGGGACTCGCTATACCCAGTACTTC.

The gene calls are TRBV2 and TRBJ2-7, with 8 bases identical to TRBD2. CDR1 is SNHLY, CDR2 FYNNEI, per germline. Trimming cost V 3 bases and J 4 bases; bases outside gene matches: 8. CDR3 size: 15 residues. The chain's CDR3 is CASSDPAGDAYEQYF. The DNA for the CDR3 is TGTGCCAGCAGTGATCCAGCGGGAGATGCATACGAGCAGTACTTC.

The chain carries TRBV7-9 and TRBJ2-5; TRBD2 is a possible D gene (6 bases). Trimming removed 7 bases at V and 5 bases at J, with 17 bases between. The length of the CDR3 is 14 residues. The germline V gene encodes CDR1 SEHNR and CDR2 FQNEAQ (reference sequence). The DNA of the CDR3 is TGTGCCAGCATCCCCTCGGAGGGGTATGAGACCCAGTACTTC. Its protein product is CASIPSEGYETQYF. The full variable domain, its missing parts supplied by reference TRBV7-9 and TRBJ2-5, is DTGVSQNPRHKITKRGQNVTFRCDPISEHNRLYWYRQTLGQGPEFLTYFQNEAQLEKSRLLSDRFSAERPKGSFSTLEIQRTEQGDSAMYLCASIPSEGYETQYFGPGTRLLVL.

The rearrangement uses TRBV18 and TRBJ2-2; D gene ambiguous. CDR3 size: 13 residues. Germline-derived CDR1 and CDR2 are KGHSH and LQKENI. Between the trimmed V and J ends, which lost 2 bases and 9 bases, there was a span of 10 bases. The CDR3 spells CASSPASYRELFF. In DNA, the CDR3 is TGTGCCAGCTCACCAGCTTCCTACCGGGAGCTGTTTTTT.

The rearrangement joins TRBV28 to TRBJ1-1; 8 nucleotides align to TRBD1. The CDR3 has 14 residues. The trim removed 7 bases at V and 2 bases at J, leaving 6 bases unmatched. Germline CDR1 and CDR2: MDHEN and SYDVKM. The CDR3 spells CASTYPGGNTEAFF. DNA of the CDR3: TGTGCCAGCACCTACCCAGGGGGCAACACTGAAGCTTTCTTT.

The gene calls are TRBV5-1 and TRBJ2-7, with 8 bases aligning to TRBD1. V shed 4 bases, J shed 7 bases, and the junction held 19 bases outside the gene matches. Per the germline V gene, CDR1 is SGHRS and CDR2 is YFSETQ. This CDR3 region has 17 residues. As DNA, the CDR3 is TGCGCCAGCAGCCCTGGTGGCATCCGGGACAGGCTATGGGAGCAGTACTTC. It is translated as CASSPGGIRDRLWEQYF.

This chain connects TRBV6-6 to TRBJ2-3; tentatively, D is TRBD2 (5 bases). The V end lost 11 bases, the J end lost 1 base, and 13 bases lay between the germline ends. The CDR3 totals 13 residues. Per germline, CDR1 MNHNY and CDR2 SVGAGI (reference sequence). CDR3 nucleotides: TGTGCCGCCGGAGGCTCGGGCACAGATACGCAGTATTTT. Its translation is CAAGGSGTDTQYF.

The chain couples TRBV7-9 to TRBJ1-2, with no clear D. The CDR3 has 12 amino acids. Germline CDR1 and CDR2: SEHNR and FQNEAQ (reference sequence). Trimming stripped 6 bases from V and 10 bases from J, with 15 bases between. CDR3 amino acids: CASSYVESHYTF. In DNA, the CDR3 is TGTGCCAGCAGTTACGTGGAGTCCCACTACACCTTC. Complete variable domain (other parts from reference TRBV7-9 and TRBJ1-2): DTGVSQNPRHKITKRGQNVTFRCDPISEHNRLYWYRQTLGQGPEFLTYFQNEAQLEKSRLLSDRFSAERPKGSFSTLEIQRTEQGDSAMYLCASSYVESHYTFGSGTRLTVV.